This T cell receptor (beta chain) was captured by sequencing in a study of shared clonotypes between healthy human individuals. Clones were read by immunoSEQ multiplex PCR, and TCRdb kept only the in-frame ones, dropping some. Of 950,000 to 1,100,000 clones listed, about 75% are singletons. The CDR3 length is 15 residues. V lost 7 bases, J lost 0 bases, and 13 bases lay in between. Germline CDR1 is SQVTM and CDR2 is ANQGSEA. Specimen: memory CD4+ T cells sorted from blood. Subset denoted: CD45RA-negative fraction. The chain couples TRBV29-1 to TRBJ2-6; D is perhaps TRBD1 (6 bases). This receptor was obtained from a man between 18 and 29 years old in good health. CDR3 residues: CSAKEGGSGANVLTF. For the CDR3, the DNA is TGCAGCGCTAAAGAAGGGGGCTCTGGGGCCAACGTCCTGACTTTC.